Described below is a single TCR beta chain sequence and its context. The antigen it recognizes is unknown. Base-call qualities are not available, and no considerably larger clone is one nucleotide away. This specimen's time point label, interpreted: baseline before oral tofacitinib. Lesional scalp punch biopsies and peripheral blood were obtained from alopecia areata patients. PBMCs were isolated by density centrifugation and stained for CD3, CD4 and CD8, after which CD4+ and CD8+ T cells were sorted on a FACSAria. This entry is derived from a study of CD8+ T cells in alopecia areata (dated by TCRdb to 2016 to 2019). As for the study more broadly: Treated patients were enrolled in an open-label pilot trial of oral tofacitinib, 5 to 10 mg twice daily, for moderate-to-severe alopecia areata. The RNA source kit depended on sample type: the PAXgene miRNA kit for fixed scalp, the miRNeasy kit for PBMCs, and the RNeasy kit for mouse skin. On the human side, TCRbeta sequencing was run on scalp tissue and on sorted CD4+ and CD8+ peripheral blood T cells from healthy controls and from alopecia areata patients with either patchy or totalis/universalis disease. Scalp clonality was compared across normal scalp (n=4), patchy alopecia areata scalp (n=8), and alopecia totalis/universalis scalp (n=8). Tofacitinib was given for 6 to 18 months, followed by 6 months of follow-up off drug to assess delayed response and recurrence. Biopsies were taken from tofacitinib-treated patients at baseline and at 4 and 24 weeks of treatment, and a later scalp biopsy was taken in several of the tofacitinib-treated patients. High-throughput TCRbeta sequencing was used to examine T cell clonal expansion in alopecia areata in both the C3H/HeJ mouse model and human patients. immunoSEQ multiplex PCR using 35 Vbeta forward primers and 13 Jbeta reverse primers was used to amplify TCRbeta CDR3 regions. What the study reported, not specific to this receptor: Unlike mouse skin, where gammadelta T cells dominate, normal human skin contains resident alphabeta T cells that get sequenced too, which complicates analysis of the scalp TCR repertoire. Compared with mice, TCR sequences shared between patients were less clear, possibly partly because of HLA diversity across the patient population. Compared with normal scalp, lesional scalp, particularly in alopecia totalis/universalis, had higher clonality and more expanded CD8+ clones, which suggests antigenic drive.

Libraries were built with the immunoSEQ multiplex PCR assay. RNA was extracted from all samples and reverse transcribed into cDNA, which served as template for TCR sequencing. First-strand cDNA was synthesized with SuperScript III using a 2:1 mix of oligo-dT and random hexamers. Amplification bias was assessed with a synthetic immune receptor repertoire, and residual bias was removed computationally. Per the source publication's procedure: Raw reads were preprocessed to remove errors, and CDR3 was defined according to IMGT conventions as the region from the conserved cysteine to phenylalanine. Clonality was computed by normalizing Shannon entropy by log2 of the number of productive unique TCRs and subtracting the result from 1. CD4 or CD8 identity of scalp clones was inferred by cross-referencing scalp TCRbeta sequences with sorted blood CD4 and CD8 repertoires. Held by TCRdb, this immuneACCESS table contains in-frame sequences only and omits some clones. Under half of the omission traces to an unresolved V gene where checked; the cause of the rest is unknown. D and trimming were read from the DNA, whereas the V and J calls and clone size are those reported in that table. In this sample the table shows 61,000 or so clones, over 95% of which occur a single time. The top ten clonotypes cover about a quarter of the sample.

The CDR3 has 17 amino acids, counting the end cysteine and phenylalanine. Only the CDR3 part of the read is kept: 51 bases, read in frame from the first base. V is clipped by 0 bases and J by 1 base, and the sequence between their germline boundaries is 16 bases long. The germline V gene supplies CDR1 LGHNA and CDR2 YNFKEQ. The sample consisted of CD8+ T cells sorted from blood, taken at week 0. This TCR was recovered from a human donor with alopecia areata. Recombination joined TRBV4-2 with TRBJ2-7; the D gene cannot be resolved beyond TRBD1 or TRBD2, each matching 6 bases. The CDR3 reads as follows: CASSQESAGGGSYEQYF. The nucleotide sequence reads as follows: TGTGCCAGCAGCCAAGAGTCCGCCGGGGGCGGATCCTACGAGCAGTACTTC.